This T cell receptor beta chain comes out of a study of response to subunit inactivated influenza vaccine. Study outcomes and limitations: Each seasonal influenza vaccination recruits few new T cells, the authors suggested.

Notes on this clonotype: Its antigen is not identified.

This CDR3 is 14 amino acids long. Germline V gene data show CDR1 as SGHVS and CDR2 as FQNEAQ. The V end was cut by 5 bases, the J end by 4 bases, with 15 bases between. TCRdb re-derived calls from the RT-PCR reads in MiXCR, one entry per CDR3 protein. The sample yields 250,000 to 350,000 distinct CDR3 sequences, approximately 20% seen once. V and J are TRBV7-8 and TRBJ2-7, with D tentatively TRBD1 (6 bases). This sequence originates from a man between 50 and 70 years old who received an inactivated influenza vaccine. Sequenced here: PBMCs from blood, sampled less than 22 months after vaccination. CDR3 sequence reads: CASSPIWTAYEQYF. The CDR3 DNA follows: TGTGCCAGCAGCCCGATATGGACAGCATACGAGCAGTACTTC. The complete variable domain, with remaining parts taken from reference TRBV7-8 and TRBJ2-7, reads GAGVSQSPRYKVAKRGQDVALRCDPISGHVSLFWYQQALGQGPEFLTYFQNEAQLDKSGLPSDRFFAERPEGSVSTLKIQRTQQEDSAVYLCASSPIWTAYEQYFGPGTRLTVT.